The 4 T cell receptor beta chains listed next were all sequenced from one sample in a study of T cell repertoires in cytomegalovirus infection. A single record per CDR3 protein comes from TCRdb applying MiXCR to the reads. The sample has around 340,000 distinct CDR3 sequences, about 27% seen once. No antigen is known for these receptors. The sequencing used cultured PBMCs, collected from culture after CMV antigen stimulation. These receptors originate from a human donor in good health (CMV status not recorded). Some clones in this sample may be carry-over from other donors' samples.

This clonotype showed up many times. V and J are TRBV6-5 and TRBJ1-6, with D tentatively TRBD1 (6 bases). Trimming took off 0 bases at V and 0 bases at J, with 12 bases between the two ends. The CDR3 spans 18 residues. The germline CDR1 and CDR2 sequences are MNHEY and SVGAGI. CDR3 nucleotides: TGTGCCAGCAGTTACTCCCCCGGACAGAGCTCCTATAATTCACCCCTCCACTTT. It yields the protein CASSYSPGQSSYNSPLHF.

This clonotype has a handful of counts. The chain employs TRBV18 and TRBJ2-7; TRBD1 matches at 7 bases. Germline CDR1 and CDR2: KGHSH and LQKENI. With 1 base clipped from V and 0 bases from J, the junction kept 3 bases outside the gene matches. The CDR3 loop spans 15 amino acids. CDR3 region: CASSPRQGDSYEQYF. Written as DNA, the CDR3 is TGTGCCAGCTCACCACGCCAGGGGGACTCCTACGAGCAGTACTTC.

In its sample, this clonotype was seen many times. V usage is TRBV14 and J usage is TRBJ1-5, with D unclear. V was shortened by 0 bases and J by 3 bases, with 12 bases between the two germline ends. Germline V gives CDR1 SGHDN, CDR2 FVKESK. The length of the CDR3 is 16 residues. The CDR3 DNA is TGTGCCAGCAGCCAAGACTACAATACTTACAATCAGCCCCAGCATTTT. Translating it yields CASSQDYNTYNQPQHF.

V gene TRBV2 combines with J gene TRBJ1-5; 8 nucleotides align to TRBD1. The V gene's germline CDR1 is SNHLY and CDR2 FYNNEI. V trimming: 6 bases; J trimming: 4 bases; junction bases outside the gene matches: 2. The CDR3 is 13 amino acids. In nucleotides, the CDR3 is TGTGCCAGCAGGGACAGGGAGAATCAGCCCCAGCATTTT. It is translated as CASRDRENQPQHF.